This T cell receptor beta chain was retrieved from a study of post-analysis software for immune sequencing data. Study in general: Disease courses included relapsing-remitting, secondary progressive and progressive-relapsing multiple sclerosis. Study-level results: Relative to controls, patients had a few TRBV segments at higher frequency, with TRBV5-6, TRBV5-1 and TRBV20-1 among these. Diversity measured as normalized Chao1 was significantly lower in multiple sclerosis patients than in controls. F-measure co-clustering was strong for batch-matched samples.

Built from TCR beta cDNA, the libraries had unique molecular identifiers in them. The yield from about 1 to 10 million T cells was some 500,000 cDNA molecules in total. MiXCR, applied by TCRdb to the PCR reads, yields one record per CDR3 protein. This table has fewer than 550,000 distinct CDR3 sequences, 34% appearing once. Germline lookup yields CDR1 MGHDK and CDR2 SYGVNS. The CDR3 consists of 13 residues. Trimming took off 2 bases at V and 4 bases at J, with 8 bases between the two ends. As concerns this clonotype: Its antigen remains unknown.

Sequences were obtained from blood. This clonotype was sampled from a girl aged 2 to 17 with multiple sclerosis. The chain combines TRBV25-1 with TRBJ1-2, with D hard to call. The chain's CDR3 is CASSEPLTYGYTF. Here the CDR3 DNA reads TGTGCCAGCAGTGAACCTTTGACCTATGGCTACACCTTC.